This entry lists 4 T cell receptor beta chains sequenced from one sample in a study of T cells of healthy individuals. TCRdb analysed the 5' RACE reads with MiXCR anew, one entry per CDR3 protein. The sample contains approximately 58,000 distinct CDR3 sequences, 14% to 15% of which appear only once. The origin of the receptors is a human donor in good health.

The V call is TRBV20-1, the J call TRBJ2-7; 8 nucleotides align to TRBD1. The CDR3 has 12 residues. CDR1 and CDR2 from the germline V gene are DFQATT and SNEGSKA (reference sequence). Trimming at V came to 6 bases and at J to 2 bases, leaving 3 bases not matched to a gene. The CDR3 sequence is CSARGQAYEQYF. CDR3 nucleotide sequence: TGCAGTGCCAGGGGACAGGCCTACGAGCAGTACTTC.

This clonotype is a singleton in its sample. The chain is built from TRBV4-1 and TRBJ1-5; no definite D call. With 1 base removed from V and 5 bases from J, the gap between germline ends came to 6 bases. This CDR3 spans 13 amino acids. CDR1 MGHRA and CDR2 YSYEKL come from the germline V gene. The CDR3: CASSQVVYQPQHF. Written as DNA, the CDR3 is TGCGCCAGCAGCCAAGTTGTTTATCAGCCCCAGCATTTT.

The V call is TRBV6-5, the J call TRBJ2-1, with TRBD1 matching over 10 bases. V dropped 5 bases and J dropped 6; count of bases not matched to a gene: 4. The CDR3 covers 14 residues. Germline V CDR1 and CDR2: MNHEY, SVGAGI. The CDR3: CASSRDRGPNEQFF. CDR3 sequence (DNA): TGTGCCAGCAGTAGGGACAGGGGTCCCAATGAGCAGTTCTTC.

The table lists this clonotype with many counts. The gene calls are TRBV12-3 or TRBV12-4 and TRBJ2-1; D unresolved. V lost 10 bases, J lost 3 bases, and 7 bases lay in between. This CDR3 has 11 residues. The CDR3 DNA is TGTGCCACCCAGGACTACAATGAGCAGTTCTTC. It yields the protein CATQDYNEQFF.